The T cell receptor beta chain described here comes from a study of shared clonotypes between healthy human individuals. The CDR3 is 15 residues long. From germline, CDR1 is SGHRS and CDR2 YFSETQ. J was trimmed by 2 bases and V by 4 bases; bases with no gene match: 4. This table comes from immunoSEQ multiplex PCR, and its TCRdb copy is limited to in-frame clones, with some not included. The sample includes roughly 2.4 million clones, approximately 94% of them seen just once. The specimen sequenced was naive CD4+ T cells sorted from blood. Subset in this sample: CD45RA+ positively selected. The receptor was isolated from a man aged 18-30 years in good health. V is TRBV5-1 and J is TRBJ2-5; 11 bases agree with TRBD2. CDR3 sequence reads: CASSRLAGGQETQYF. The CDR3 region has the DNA TGCGCCAGCAGCAGGCTAGCGGGGGGACAAGAGACCCAGTACTTC. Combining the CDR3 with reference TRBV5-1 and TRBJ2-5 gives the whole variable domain KAGVTQTPRYLIKTRGQQVTLSCSPISGHRSVSWYQQTPGQGLQFLFEYFSETQRNKGNFPGRFSGRQFSNSRSEMNVSTLELGDSALYLCASSRLAGGQETQYFGPGTRLLVL.